This entry concerns a single T cell receptor (beta chain). V was cut by 7 bases and J by 6 bases, with 13 bases left in between. The CDR3 runs 12 residues. After template switching added a universal primer site, the resulting cDNA carried unique molecular identifiers. Using its own MiXCR run on the 5' RACE reads, TCRdb lists one record per CDR3 protein. This sample has 700,000 or so distinct CDR3 sequences; 8% to 9% occur once, and the top ten carry 0.85% to 1%. This sample was taken from a study of identical twins. The sample also formed part of further work on yellow fever vaccine responses in identical twins. That paper notes: Twins reportedly appeared to share part of their vaccine T cell response while keeping part individual.

The TCR was taken from a woman aged 18-29 years in good health. V usage is TRBV12-3 or TRBV12-4 and J usage is TRBJ2-7, with a weak D call TRBD1 (5 bases). What was sequenced was PBMCs. CDR3 sequence reads: CASNFWGGEQYF. The CDR3 DNA follows: TGTGCCAGCAACTTTTGGGGCGGCGAGCAGTACTTC.